A single sample is the source of the 24 T cell receptor beta chains below, sequenced in a study of neurological immune-mediated disorders. TCRdb itself ran the 5' RACE reads through MiXCR, one entry per CDR3 protein. The sample has around 44,000 distinct CDR3 sequences, more than 2% seen once. The specimen sequenced was PBMCs. The receptor source for this set is a man aged 25 to 45 with multiple sclerosis.

This clonotype was detected many times. The chain uses TRBV28 and TRBJ2-3; TRBD2 is a possible D gene (5 bases). V was shortened by 6 bases and J by 1 base, with 14 bases between the two germline ends. The CDR3 has 15 amino acids. Germline CDR1 is MDHEN and CDR2 is SYDVKM. The CDR3 loop is CASSSLRGGTDTQYF. DNA of the CDR3: TGTGCCAGCAGCTCTCTCCGGGGTGGCACAGATACGCAGTATTTT.

This clonotype was recorded a few times. This chain links TRBV6-4 with TRBJ2-2; no definite D call. Germline CDR1 is MRHNA and CDR2 is SNTAGT. The CDR3 covers 16 residues. V lost 0 bases and J 3 bases, leaving 11 bases between the germline ends. CDR3 DNA: TGTGCCAGCAGTGACTCGGGCAGAGAGGACACCGGGGAGCTGTTTTTT. Translation gives CASSDSGREDTGELFF.

This clonotype was recorded many times. The genes are TRBV14 and TRBJ2-2; 9 bases align to TRBD2. V shed 3 bases and J 0 bases; nucleotides not matched to a gene: 2. CDR3 size: 16 residues. Germline V gene sequence: CDR1 SGHDN, CDR2 FVKESK. The CDR3 sequence: CASSQGLAANTGELFF. The DNA of the CDR3 is TGTGCCAGCAGCCAGGGACTAGCCGCGAACACCGGGGAGCTGTTTTTT.

This clonotype was detected many times. This chain's CDR3 is CASSQLAGGPWEQYF. The CDR3 nucleotides are TGTGCCAGCAGCCAACTAGCGGGAGGGCCGTGGGAGCAGTACTTC. The V call is TRBV6-5, the J call TRBJ2-7; TRBD2 aligns across 13 bases. V trimming: 6 bases; J trimming: 7 bases; junction bases outside the gene matches: 9. CDR1 and CDR2 from the germline V gene are MNHEY and SVGAGI. CDR3 length: 15 residues.

This clonotype showed up many times. The chain combines TRBV7-3 with TRBJ2-2; no reliable D call. The CDR3 is 12 residues long. V was cut by 5 bases and J by 1 base, with 2 bases left in between. Germline V CDR1 and CDR2: SGHTA, FQGTGA. CDR3 loop: CASSENTGELFF. As DNA, the CDR3 is TGTGCCAGCAGCGAGAACACCGGGGAGCTGTTTTTT. The whole variable domain, filled in from reference TRBV7-3 and TRBJ2-2, reads GAGVSQTPSNKVTEKGKYVELRCDPISGHTALYWYRQSLGQGPEFLIYFQGTGAADDSGLPNDRFFAVRPEGSVSTLKIQRTERGDSAVYLCASSENTGELFFGEGSRLTVL.

This clonotype was counted at least ten times. The chain couples TRBV20-1 to TRBJ2-1; D gene uncertain. The CDR3 sequence is 12 residues long. V was clipped by 4 bases and J by 5 bases, with 9 bases between them. In germline, CDR1 is DFQATT, CDR2 SNEGSKA (reference sequence). CDR3 amino acids: CSATKEHNEQFF. CDR3 in DNA: TGCAGTGCTACGAAGGAACACAATGAGCAGTTCTTC.

Many counts were recorded for this clonotype. The chain recombines TRBV7-2 with TRBJ1-1, with a weak D call TRBD1 (6 bases). The V end lost 3 bases, the J end lost 5 bases, and 13 bases lay between the germline ends. Germline CDR1 is SGHTA and CDR2 is FQGNSA. The CDR3 loop spans 14 amino acids. The CDR3 DNA sequence: TGTGCCAGCAGCTTGGGGACATCCGCGACTGAAGCTTTCTTT. Amino acid sequence: CASSLGTSATEAFF. The full variable domain, rest sourced from reference TRBV7-2 and TRBJ1-1, is GAGVSQSPSNKVTEKGKDVELRCDPISGHTALYWYRQSLGQGLEFLIYFQGNSAPDKSGLPSDRFSAERTGGSVSTLTIQRTQQEDSAVYLCASSLGTSATEAFFGQGTRLTVV.

This clonotype came up many times. This rearrangement joins TRBV5-1 to TRBJ1-4, with TRBD1 matching 11 bases. CDR3 size: 16 residues. V trimming: 4 bases; J trimming: 7 bases; junction bases outside the gene matches: 9. The V gene's germline CDR1 is SGHRS and CDR2 YFSETQ. The CDR3, as DNA: TGCGCCAGCAGCCGGACAGGGGGCAAGAGCGGTGAAAAACTGTTTTTT. Encoded protein: CASSRTGGKSGEKLFF.

The table lists this clonotype with many counts. The chain links TRBV7-8 to TRBJ2-2, with 10 nucleotides matching TRBD2. CDR3 length: 18 residues. J was trimmed by 4 bases and V by 1 base; bases with no gene match: 9. CDR1 and CDR2 (germline): SGHVS, FQNEAQ. Here the CDR3 reads CASSLVTSGNPSTGELFF. The CDR3 nucleotides read TGTGCCAGCAGCTTAGTTACTAGCGGGAACCCTTCCACCGGGGAGCTGTTTTTT.

This clonotype was seen ten or more times. The genes are TRBV7-3 and TRBJ2-1; D is unclear. The V gene's germline CDR1 is SGHTA and CDR2 FQGTGA. Trimming shortened V by 2 bases and J by 5 bases, and 13 bases separated the two germline ends. The CDR3 is 15 residues long. As DNA, the CDR3 is TGTGCCAGCAGCTTAGGTTTGGGTCAAAACAATGAGCAGTTCTTC. Its translation: CASSLGLGQNNEQFF.

This clonotype has at least ten counts. The chain employs TRBV7-3 and TRBJ1-2, with D possibly being TRBD1 (5 bases). The CDR3 extends over 15 amino acids. Germline V gives CDR1 SGHTA, CDR2 FQGTGA. Trimming removed 1 base at V and 8 bases at J, with 17 bases between. The CDR3 coding sequence is TGTGCCAGCAGCTTAAGGGAAGAAGGGGCATGGGGCTACACCTTC. Its translation is CASSLREEGAWGYTF.

This clonotype was counted many times. CDR3 sequence reads: CASSLGHTGTGELFF. In nucleotides, the CDR3 is TGTGCCAGCAGCTTGGGTCACACAGGGACCGGGGAGCTGTTTTTT. V is TRBV5-5 and J is TRBJ2-2; weak D call: TRBD1 (6 bases). This CDR3 region has 15 residues. V was shortened by 0 bases and J by 5 bases, with 11 bases between the two germline ends. CDR1 SGHKS and CDR2 YYEKEE come from the germline V gene (reference sequence). The full variable domain, its missing parts supplied by reference TRBV5-5 and TRBJ2-2, is DAGVTQSPTHLIKTRGQQVTLRCSPISGHKSVSWYQQVLGQGPQFIFQYYEKEERGRGNFPDRFSARQFPNYSSELNVNALLLGDSALYLCASSLGHTGTGELFFGEGSRLTVL.

The chain combines TRBV7-6 with TRBJ2-1; the D gene is possibly TRBD1 (6 bases). The CDR3 extends over 15 amino acids. Trimming took off 6 bases at V and 4 bases at J, with 16 bases between the two ends. Germline V gene data show CDR1 as SGHVS and CDR2 as FNYEAQ. CDR3 sequence reads: CASRDFQGSYNEQFF. The CDR3 region has the DNA TGTGCCAGCAGAGATTTCCAGGGGTCATACAATGAGCAGTTCTTC.

Notes on this clonotype: This may come from a read error, since a much larger clone is one base off. The chain joins TRBV3-1 to TRBJ1-1; D is unresolved. Germline-derived CDR1 and CDR2 are LGHDT and YNNKEL (reference sequence). This CDR3 is 13 amino acids long. This CDR3 reads CASSPDANIEAFF. The CDR3 region has the DNA TGTGCCAGCAGCCCGGACGCGAACATTGAAGCTTTCTTT.

This clonotype was observed at least ten times. This chain connects TRBV20-1 to TRBJ1-2, with D perhaps matching TRBD1 (5 bases). From germline, CDR1 is DFQATT and CDR2 SNEGSKA (reference sequence). Trimming shortened V by 0 bases and J by 2 bases, and 10 bases separated the two germline ends. This CDR3 has 14 residues. CDR3 protein: CSARDTGINYGYTF. The DNA for the CDR3 is TGCAGTGCTAGAGATACAGGCATCAACTATGGCTACACCTTC.

Ten or more counts support this clonotype. J is TRBJ1-5 and V is TRBV7-2; the match to TRBD1 covers 9 bases. J lost 7 bases, V lost 7 bases, and 8 bases had no gene match. This CDR3 is 14 amino acids long. Germline assignment: CDR1 SGHTA and CDR2 FQGNSA. CDR3 region: CASTPTGGPQPQHF. The CDR3 nucleotides are TGTGCCAGCACACCCACAGGGGGCCCACAGCCCCAGCATTTT.

This clonotype came up many times. The rearrangement links TRBV6-5 to TRBJ1-2; D unclear. The CDR3 length is 13 residues. Trimming removed 0 bases at V and 4 bases at J, with 6 bases between. Germline CDR1 and CDR2: MNHEY and SVGAGI. The CDR3 protein is CASSYSGIYGYTF. The CDR3 DNA reads TGTGCCAGCAGTTACTCGGGGATCTATGGCTACACCTTC.

This clonotype was counted at least ten times. The gene calls are TRBV11-2 and TRBJ2-3; D remains unclear. V lost 5 bases and J lost 2, with 11 bases in between. This CDR3 contains 14 residues. CDR1 and CDR2 from the germline V gene are SGHAT and FQNNGV. CDR3 sequence: CASSPRLYTDTQYF. The CDR3 region has the DNA TGTGCCAGCAGCCCACGACTCTACACAGATACGCAGTATTTT.

This clonotype was observed at least ten times. The chain uses TRBV20-1 and TRBJ1-3; D is unclear. The V gene's germline CDR1 is DFQATT and CDR2 SNEGSKA (reference sequence). This CDR3 region has 15 residues. Trimming left V 3 bases short and J 0 bases short, with 12 bases between. CDR3 in amino acids: CSASSSASSGNTIYF. The CDR3 nucleotides are TGCAGTGCTAGCTCTTCGGCCAGCTCTGGAAACACCATATATTTT.

Ten or more counts support this clonotype. The chain recombines TRBV20-1 with TRBJ1-2; D is uncertain. Between the trimmed V and J ends, which lost 0 bases and 3 bases, there was a span of 8 bases. This CDR3 has 13 amino acids. CDR1 is DFQATT and CDR2 is SNEGSKA in the germline V gene (reference sequence). CDR3 nucleotides: TGCAGTGCTAGAGATGGCGGGCACTATGGCTACACCTTC. It is translated as CSARDGGHYGYTF.

The V gene is TRBV20-1, the J gene TRBJ1-1; TRBD1 is a possible D gene (5 bases). Germline V lookup: CDR1 DFQATT, CDR2 SNEGSKA (reference sequence). V was clipped by 3 bases and J by 10 bases, with 6 bases between them. This CDR3 is built from 9 residues. In nucleotides, the CDR3 is TGCAGTGCTAGTGGGGGAGCTTTCTTT. Protein sequence: CSASGGAFF.

The sample holds many counts of this clonotype. The chain has TRBV6-1 and TRBJ2-1; TRBD2 matches 11 bases. V lost 8 bases, J lost 7 bases, and 4 bases stayed unmatched. The CDR3 sequence is 13 residues long. Germline V gene data show CDR1 as MNHNS and CDR2 as SASEGT. The DNA for the CDR3 is TGTGCCAGCCTACGGACTAGCGGGAATGAGCAGTTCTTC. Amino acid sequence: CASLRTSGNEQFF.

This clonotype was recorded many times. This chain links TRBV29-1 with TRBJ2-3, with D maybe TRBD1 (5 bases). This CDR3 spans 14 amino acids. Per germline, CDR1 SQVTM and CDR2 ANQGSEA. Trimming left V 3 bases short and J 3 bases short, with 13 bases between. CDR3 sequence (DNA): TGCAGCGTTGATCCAGGGCGAGGTACAGATACGCAGTATTTT. Translation: CSVDPGRGTDTQYF.

This clonotype was recorded at least ten times. This chain connects TRBV24-1 to TRBJ1-2; perhaps TRBD1 as D (6 bases). The CDR3 extends over 13 amino acids. V was shortened by 4 bases and J by 8 bases, with 13 bases between the two germline ends. Per the germline V gene, CDR1 is KGHDR and CDR2 is SFDVKD. CDR3 residues: CATSDSTGFGYTF. CDR3 nucleotide sequence: TGTGCCACCAGTGACTCCACAGGGTTCGGCTACACCTTC.